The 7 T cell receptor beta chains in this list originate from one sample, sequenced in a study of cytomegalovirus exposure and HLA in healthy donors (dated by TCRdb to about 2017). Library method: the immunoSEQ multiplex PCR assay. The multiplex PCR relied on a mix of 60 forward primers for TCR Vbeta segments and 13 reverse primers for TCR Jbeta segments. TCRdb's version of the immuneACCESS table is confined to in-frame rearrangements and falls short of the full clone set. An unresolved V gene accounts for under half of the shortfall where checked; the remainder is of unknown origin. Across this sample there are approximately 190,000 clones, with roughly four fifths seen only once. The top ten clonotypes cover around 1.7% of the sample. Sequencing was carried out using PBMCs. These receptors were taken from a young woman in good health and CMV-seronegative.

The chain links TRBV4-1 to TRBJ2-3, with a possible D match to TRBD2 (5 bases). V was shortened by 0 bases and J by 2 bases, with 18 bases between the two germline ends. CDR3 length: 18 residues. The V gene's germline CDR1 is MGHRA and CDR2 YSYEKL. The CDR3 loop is CASSQEPPFERYTDTQYF. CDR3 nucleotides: TGCGCCAGCAGCCAAGAACCCCCTTTTGAGCGGTACACAGATACGCAGTATTTT.

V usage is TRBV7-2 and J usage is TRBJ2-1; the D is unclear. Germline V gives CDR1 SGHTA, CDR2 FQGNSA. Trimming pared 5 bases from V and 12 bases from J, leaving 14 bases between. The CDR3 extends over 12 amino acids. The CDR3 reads CASSPDSSRQFF. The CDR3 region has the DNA TGTGCCAGCAGCCCTGACTCTTCCAGGCAGTTCTTC.

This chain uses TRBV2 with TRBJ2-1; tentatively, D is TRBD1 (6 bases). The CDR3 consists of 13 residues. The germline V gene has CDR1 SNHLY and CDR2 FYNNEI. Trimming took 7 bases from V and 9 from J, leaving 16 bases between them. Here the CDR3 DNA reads TGTGCCAGCAAGGGGGACGGCACGGGTGAGCAGTTCTTC. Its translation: CASKGDGTGEQFF.

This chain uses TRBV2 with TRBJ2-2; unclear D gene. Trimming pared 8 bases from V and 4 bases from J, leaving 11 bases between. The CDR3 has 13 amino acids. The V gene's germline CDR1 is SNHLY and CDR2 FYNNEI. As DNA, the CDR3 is TGTGCCAGCGTCCAGATTGTCACCGGGGAGCTGTTTTTT. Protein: CASVQIVTGELFF.

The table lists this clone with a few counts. CDR3 in DNA: TGTGCCAGCACCGCCAGGGGCCGCAATGAAAAACTGTTTTTT. Translated, it gives CASTARGRNEKLFF. J is TRBJ1-4 and V is TRBV28; D perhaps matches TRBD1 (6 bases). Germline V lookup: CDR1 MDHEN, CDR2 SYDVKM. The CDR3 is made up of 14 amino acids. The V and J ends lost 7 bases and 5 bases respectively, with 14 bases between them.

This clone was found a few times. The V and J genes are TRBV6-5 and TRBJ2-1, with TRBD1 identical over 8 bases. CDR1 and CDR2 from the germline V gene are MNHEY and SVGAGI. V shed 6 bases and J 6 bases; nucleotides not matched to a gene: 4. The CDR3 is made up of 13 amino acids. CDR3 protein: CASRTGVANEQFF. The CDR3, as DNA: TGTGCCAGCAGGACAGGGGTGGCCAATGAGCAGTTCTTC.

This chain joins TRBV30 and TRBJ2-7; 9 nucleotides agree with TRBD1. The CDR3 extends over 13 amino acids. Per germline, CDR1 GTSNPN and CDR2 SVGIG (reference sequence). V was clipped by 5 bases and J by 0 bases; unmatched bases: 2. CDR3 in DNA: TGTGCCTGGGGGACAGGGAGCTCCTACGAGCAGTACTTC. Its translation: CAWGTGSSYEQYF.